These T cell receptor beta chains were read from a single sample in a study of human T cells and chemical hapten exposure. TCRdb used MiXCR to reprocess the RACE reads, holding one entry per CDR3 protein. Counted here are about 380,000 distinct CDR3 sequences, around 5% occurring once; the ten biggest clones make up 2% to 2.5%. The sequencing used whole blood, collected in connection with sensitization to the hapten diphenylcyclopropenone (DPC). These TCRs come from a woman between 50 and 59 years old with alopecia areata. Some clones in this sample may be carry-over from other donors' samples. Each CDR3 is given with its conserved first and last residue. The order of the fields is J gene, V gene, clone size, D gene, CDR3 DNA, CDR3 protein. The D gene is left open where the match is weak. Clone size appears in some rows only: once, few, many, or a class for an expanded clone.

j_gene: TRBJ2-5
v_gene: TRBV20-1
abundance: many
d_gene: TRBD2
CDR3nt: TGCAGTGCTAGAACGGGGGGACAAGAGACCCAGTACTTC
CDR3aa: CSARTGGQETQYF

j_gene: TRBJ2-7
v_gene: TRBV28
abundance: many
d_gene: TRBD2
CDR3nt: TGTGCCAGCAGTTTGCGGCGGGGGGGGTACGAGCAGTACTTC
CDR3aa: CASSLRRGGYEQYF

j_gene: TRBJ2-6
v_gene: TRBV6-2/TRBV6-3
abundance: many
d_gene: TRBD1
CDR3nt: TGTGCCAGCAGTTACCCCACCGGGACAGGGCCGGTAGGGGCCAACGTCCTGACTTTC
CDR3aa: CASSYPTGTGPVGANVLTF

j_gene: TRBJ2-1
v_gene: TRBV9
abundance: -
d_gene: TRBD2
CDR3nt: TGTGCCAGCAGCGTAGCTCTAGCGGGAGGGTATAGCTCCTACAATGAGCAGTTCTTC
CDR3aa: CASSVALAGGYSSYNEQFF

j_gene: TRBJ1-6
v_gene: TRBV5-1
abundance: -
d_gene: -
CDR3nt: TGCGCCAGCAGCTTGGCAAGGGGAAGTTCACCCCTCCACTTT
CDR3aa: CASSLARGSSPLHF

j_gene: TRBJ2-3
v_gene: TRBV7-9
abundance: many
d_gene: TRBD2
CDR3nt: TGTGCCAGCAGCCGGACTAGCGGGAGCATCGATACGCAGTATTTT
CDR3aa: CASSRTSGSIDTQYF

j_gene: TRBJ2-3
v_gene: TRBV18
abundance: -
d_gene: -
CDR3nt: TGTGCCAGCTCACCTAACTGGGGCGATACGCAGTATTTT
CDR3aa: CASSPNWGDTQYF

j_gene: TRBJ1-1
v_gene: TRBV24-1
abundance: many
d_gene: -
CDR3nt: TGTGCCACCCGTGGGACGGACTTGAACACTGAAGCTTTCTTT
CDR3aa: CATRGTDLNTEAFF

j_gene: TRBJ1-2
v_gene: TRBV27
abundance: -
d_gene: -
CDR3nt: TGTGCCAGCAGTTTATCGTCCGGGGAATTGTTCTATGGCTACACCTTC
CDR3aa: CASSLSSGELFYGYTF

j_gene: TRBJ1-5
v_gene: TRBV6-1
abundance: few
d_gene: -
CDR3nt: TGTGCCAGCAGTTCCTCTAACGGGGCCAATCAGCCCCAGCATTTT
CDR3aa: CASSSSNGANQPQHF

j_gene: TRBJ2-3
v_gene: TRBV5-4
abundance: few
d_gene: TRBD1
CDR3nt: TGTGCCAGCAGCCCGCGGACAGGGGTCCCAGATACGCAGTATTTT
CDR3aa: CASSPRTGVPDTQYF